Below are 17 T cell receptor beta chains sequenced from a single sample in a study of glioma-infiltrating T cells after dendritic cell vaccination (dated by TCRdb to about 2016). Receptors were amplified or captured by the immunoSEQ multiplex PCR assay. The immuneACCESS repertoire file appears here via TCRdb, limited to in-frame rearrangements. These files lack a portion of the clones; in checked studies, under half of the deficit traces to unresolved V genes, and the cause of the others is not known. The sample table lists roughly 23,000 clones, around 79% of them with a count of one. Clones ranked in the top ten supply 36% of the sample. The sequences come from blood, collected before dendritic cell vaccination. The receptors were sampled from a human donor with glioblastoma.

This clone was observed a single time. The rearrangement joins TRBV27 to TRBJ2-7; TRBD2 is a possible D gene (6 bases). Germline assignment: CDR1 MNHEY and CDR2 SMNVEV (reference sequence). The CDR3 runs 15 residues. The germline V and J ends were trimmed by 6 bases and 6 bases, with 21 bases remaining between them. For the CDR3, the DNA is TGTGCCAGCAGGGGTAGGGGCCAACTGGGACTCGAGCAGTACTTC. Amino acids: CASRGRGQLGLEQYF.

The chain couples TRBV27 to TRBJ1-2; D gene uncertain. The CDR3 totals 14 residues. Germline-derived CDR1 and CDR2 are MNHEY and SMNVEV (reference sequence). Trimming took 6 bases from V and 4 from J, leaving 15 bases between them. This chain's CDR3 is CASRSPARGYGYTF. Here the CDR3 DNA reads TGTGCCAGCAGGTCTCCGGCCCGGGGCTATGGCTACACCTTC.

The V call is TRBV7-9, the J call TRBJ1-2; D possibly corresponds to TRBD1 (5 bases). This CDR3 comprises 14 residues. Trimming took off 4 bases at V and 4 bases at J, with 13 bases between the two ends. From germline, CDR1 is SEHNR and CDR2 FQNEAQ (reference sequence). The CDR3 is CASSSGLLGYGYTF. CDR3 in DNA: TGTGCCAGCAGCTCAGGGCTCCTCGGCTATGGCTACACCTTC.

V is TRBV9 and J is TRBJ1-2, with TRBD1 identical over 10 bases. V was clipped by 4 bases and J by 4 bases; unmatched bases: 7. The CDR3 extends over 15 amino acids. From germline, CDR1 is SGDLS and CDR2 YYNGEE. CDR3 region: CASSLGQGIGYGYTF. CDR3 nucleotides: TGTGCCAGCAGCTTGGGACAGGGGATTGGCTATGGCTACACCTTC.

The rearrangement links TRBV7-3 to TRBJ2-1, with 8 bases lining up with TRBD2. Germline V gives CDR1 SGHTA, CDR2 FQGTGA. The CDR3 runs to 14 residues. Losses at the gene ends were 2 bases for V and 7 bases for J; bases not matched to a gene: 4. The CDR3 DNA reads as TGTGCCAGCAGCTTATTCGGGAGGGCGAATGAGCAGTTCTTC. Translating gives CASSLFGRANEQFF. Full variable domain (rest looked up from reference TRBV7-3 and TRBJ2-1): GAGVSQTPSNKVTEKGKYVELRCDPISGHTALYWYRQSLGQGPEFLIYFQGTGAADDSGLPNDRFFAVRPEGSVSTLKIQRTERGDSAVYLCASSLFGRANEQFFGPGTRLTVL.

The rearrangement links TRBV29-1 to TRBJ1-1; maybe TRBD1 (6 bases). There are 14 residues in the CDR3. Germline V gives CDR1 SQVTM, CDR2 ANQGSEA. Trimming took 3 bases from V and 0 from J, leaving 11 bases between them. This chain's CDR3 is CSVELRGMNTEAFF. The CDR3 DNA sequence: TGCAGCGTTGAGCTAAGGGGGATGAACACTGAAGCTTTCTTT.

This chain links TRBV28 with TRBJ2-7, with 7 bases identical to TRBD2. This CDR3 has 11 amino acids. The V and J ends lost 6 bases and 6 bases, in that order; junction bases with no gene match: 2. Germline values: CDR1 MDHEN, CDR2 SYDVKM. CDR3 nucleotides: TGTGCCAGCAGCGGGGGGACCGAGCAGTACTTC. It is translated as CASSGGTEQYF.

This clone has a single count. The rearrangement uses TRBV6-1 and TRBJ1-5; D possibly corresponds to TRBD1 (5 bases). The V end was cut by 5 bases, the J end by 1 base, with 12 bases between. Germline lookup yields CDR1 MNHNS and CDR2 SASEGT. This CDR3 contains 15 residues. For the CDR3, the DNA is TGTGCCAGCAGTCTCTCCCAGGGAAGCAATCAGCCCCAGCATTTT. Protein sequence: CASSLSQGSNQPQHF.

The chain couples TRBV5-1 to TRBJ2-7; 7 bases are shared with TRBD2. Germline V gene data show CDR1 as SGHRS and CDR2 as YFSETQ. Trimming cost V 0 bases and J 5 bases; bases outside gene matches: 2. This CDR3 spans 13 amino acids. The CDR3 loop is CASSLAGRDEQYF. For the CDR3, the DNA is TGCGCCAGCAGCTTGGCGGGGAGGGACGAGCAGTACTTC.

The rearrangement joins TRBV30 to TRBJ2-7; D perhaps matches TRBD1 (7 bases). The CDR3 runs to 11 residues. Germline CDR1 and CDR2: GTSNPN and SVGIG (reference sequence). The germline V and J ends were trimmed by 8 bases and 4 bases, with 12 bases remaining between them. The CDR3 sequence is CARGTVYEQYF. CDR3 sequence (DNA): TGTGCCCGGGGGACAGTGTACGAGCAGTACTTC.

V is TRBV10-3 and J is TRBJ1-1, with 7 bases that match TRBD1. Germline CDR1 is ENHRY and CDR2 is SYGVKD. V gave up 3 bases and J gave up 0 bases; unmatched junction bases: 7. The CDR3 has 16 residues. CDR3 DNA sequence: TGTGCCATCAGTGAAGACAGGGCGAGTATGAACACTGAAGCTTTCTTT. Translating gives CAISEDRASMNTEAFF.

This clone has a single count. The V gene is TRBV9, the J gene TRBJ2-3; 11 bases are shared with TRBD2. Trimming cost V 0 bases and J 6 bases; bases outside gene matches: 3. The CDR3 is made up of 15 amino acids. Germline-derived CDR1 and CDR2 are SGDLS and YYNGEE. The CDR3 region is CASSVVSGRDDTQYF. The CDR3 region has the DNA TGTGCCAGCAGCGTAGTTAGCGGGAGGGATGATACGCAGTATTTT.

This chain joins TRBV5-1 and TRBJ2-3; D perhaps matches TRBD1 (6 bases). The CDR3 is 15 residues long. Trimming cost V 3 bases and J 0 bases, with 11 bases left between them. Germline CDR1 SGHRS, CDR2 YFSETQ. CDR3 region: CASSWKTGSTDTQYF. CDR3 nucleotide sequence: TGCGCCAGCAGCTGGAAGACAGGAAGCACAGATACGCAGTATTTT.

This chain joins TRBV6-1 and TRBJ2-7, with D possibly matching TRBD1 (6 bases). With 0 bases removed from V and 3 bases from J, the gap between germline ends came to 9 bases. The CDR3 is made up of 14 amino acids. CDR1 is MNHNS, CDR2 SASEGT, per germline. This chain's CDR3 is CASSEADSLYEQYF. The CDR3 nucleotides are TGTGCCAGCAGTGAAGCGGACAGCCTCTACGAGCAGTACTTC.

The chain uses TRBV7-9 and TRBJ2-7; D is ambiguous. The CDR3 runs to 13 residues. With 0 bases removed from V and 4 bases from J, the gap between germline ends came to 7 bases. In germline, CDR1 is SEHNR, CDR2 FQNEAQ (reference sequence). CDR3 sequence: CASSLAAGYEQYF. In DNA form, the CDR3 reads TGTGCCAGCAGCTTAGCAGCCGGTTACGAGCAGTACTTC.

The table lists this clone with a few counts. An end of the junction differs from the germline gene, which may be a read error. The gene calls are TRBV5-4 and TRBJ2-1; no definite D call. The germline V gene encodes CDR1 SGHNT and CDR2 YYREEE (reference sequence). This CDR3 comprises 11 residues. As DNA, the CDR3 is TGTGCCAGCAGCTCCTTCAATGAGCAGTTCTTC. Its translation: CASSSFNEQFF.

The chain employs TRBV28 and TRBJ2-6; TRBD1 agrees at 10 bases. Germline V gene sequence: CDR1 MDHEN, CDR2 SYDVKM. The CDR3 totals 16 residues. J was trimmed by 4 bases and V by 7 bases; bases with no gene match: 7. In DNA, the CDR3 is TGTGCCAGCACCGGGACAGGGGTTTGGGGGGCCAACGTCCTGACTTTC. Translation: CASTGTGVWGANVLTF. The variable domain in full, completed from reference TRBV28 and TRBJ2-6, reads DVKVTQSSRYLVKRTGEKVFLECVQDMDHENMFWYRQDPGLGLRLIYFSYDVKMKEKGDIPEGYSVSREKKERFSLILESASTNQTSMYLCASTGTGVWGANVLTFGAGSRLTVL.